This is a list of T cell receptor beta chains from one sample in a study of T cell responses to AZD1222 COVID-19 vaccine. Libraries were prepared by immunoSEQ multiplex PCR; TCRdb keeps only in-frame clonotypes and omits some of them. The sample contains more than 150,000 clones, 90% of which appear only once. The sample consisted of peripheral blood, taken on day 0 of AZD1222 vaccination. Receptors originate from an adult in good health. The CDR3 runs from the conserved cysteine through the conserved F or W. Fields, in order: J gene, D gene, clone size, V gene, CDR3 DNA, CDR3 protein. The D gene is left open where the match is weak. Part of the rows lack a size; the others show once, few, many or a class for expanded clones.

TRBJ1-3 NA once TRBV30 TGTGCCTGGAGTGTCCAGGGGAACACCATATATTTT CAWSVQGNTIYF
TRBJ1-4 NA NA TRBV9 TGTGCCAGCAGCGTAACAGTTAATGAAAAACTGTTTTTT CASSVTVNEKLFF
TRBJ2-7 TRBD2 NA TRBV19 TGTGCCAGTAGCCCGGGGGGGGGCTACGAGCAGTACTTC CASSPGGGYEQYF
TRBJ1-3 NA NA TRBV18 TGTGCCAGCTCACCCGCCCCCCCTTCTGCCATATATTTT CASSPAPPSAIYF
TRBJ1-2 NA NA TRBV5-1 TGCGCCAGCAGCTTCGGGAACAGGATGGGCGATGGCTACACCTTC CASSFGNRMGDGYTF
TRBJ2-7 TRBD1 NA TRBV6-5 TGTGCCAGCAGTCAAAGGACAGGGCGGGAGCAGTACTTC CASSQRTGREQYF
TRBJ1-3 NA NA TRBV11-2 TGTGCCAGCAGCCAAGGAGGTCTTTTGACTGGAAACACCATATATTTT CASSQGGLLTGNTIYF
TRBJ2-2 TRBD1 once TRBV5-1 TGCGCCAGCAGCACGGGACAGGGGGCTGAGGAGCTGTTTTTT CASSTGQGAEELFF
TRBJ1-5 NA NA TRBV15 TGTGCCACCAGCAGAGGTTTAGATAGCAATCAGCCCCAGCATTTT CATSRGLDSNQPQHF
TRBJ2-6 NA NA TRBV18 TGTGCCAGCTCACCCGGTGGGCCCTCTGGGGCCAACGTCCTGACTTTC CASSPGGPSGANVLTF
TRBJ1-6 NA NA TRBV3-1/TRBV3-2 TGTGCCAGCAGCGAGGGGCGCGTTAATTCACCCCTCCACTTT CASSEGRVNSPLHF
TRBJ1-5 NA NA TRBV21-1 TGTGCCAGCAGCAGTAACGGGAAAAACAATCAGCCCCAGCATTTT CASSSNGKNNQPQHF
TRBJ1-2 NA NA TRBV4-3 TGCGCCAGCAGCCAAGATCTCTTTGTTCCCCGGAGTACCTTC CASSQDLFVPRSTF
TRBJ1-2 TRBD1 NA TRBV6-5 TGTGCCAGCAGGGCCCTCACAGGGGGCTACTATGGCTACACCTTC CASRALTGGYYGYTF
TRBJ1-3 NA NA TRBV6-5 TGTGCCAGCAGTAGGGACGGCAACTCTGGAAACACCATATATTTT CASSRDGNSGNTIYF
TRBJ1-4 NA NA TRBV4-3 TGCGCCAGCAGCCAAGATAGACAGAGATCAACTAATGAAAAACTGTTTTTT CASSQDRQRSTNEKLFF
TRBJ2-7 NA NA TRBV4-2 TGTGCCAGCAGCCAAGACGCGGGCCTATCCTACGGGCAGTACTTC CASSQDAGLSYGQYF
TRBJ2-2 TRBD1 NA TRBV5-1 TGCGCCAGCAGCCCGGACAGGGAGGCCGGGGAGCTGTTTTTT CASSPDREAGELFF
TRBJ1-5 NA NA TRBV7-8 TGTGCCAGCAGCCCACCCTCGTGGGGCGGCCCCTATAGCAATCAGCCCCAGCATTTT CASSPPSWGGPYSNQPQHF
TRBJ2-3 TRBD1 once TRBV10-3 TGTGCCATCAGTGATCCCGGGACAGAGGGCACAGATACGCAGTATTTT CAISDPGTEGTDTQYF
TRBJ1-1 NA NA TRBV27 TGTGCCAGCAGTTCGATCTTCGACAGGTCCCCGAACACTGAAGCTTTCTTT CASSSIFDRSPNTEAFF
TRBJ1-1 NA NA TRBV15 TGTGCCACCAGCAGAGATTCTCGGACACAAGAAGCTTTCTTT CATSRDSRTQEAFF
TRBJ1-6 TRBD1 NA TRBV6-5 TGTGCCAGCAGTTACCAAAGGACAGGGGAATCACCCCTCCACTTT CASSYQRTGESPLHF
TRBJ2-3 NA NA TRBV30 TGTGCCTGGAGCCGGGGTGCAGATACGCAGTATTTT CAWSRGADTQYF
TRBJ1-1 TRBD1 NA TRBV2 TGTGCCACCAGGGGGGGCGAAGCTTTCTTT CATRGGEAFF
TRBJ1-5 TRBD1 NA TRBV6-5 TGTGCCAGCAGTCTACAACAGGGGGCCCTTCAGCCCCAGCATTTT CASSLQQGALQPQHF
TRBJ1-6 NA NA TRBV3-1/TRBV3-2 TGTGCCAGCAGCCTTCCGGGAATTAATTCACCCCTCCACTTT CASSLPGINSPLHF
TRBJ1-6 TRBD1 NA TRBV6-5 TGTGCCAGCAGTTACGGGCAGGGGGCTTGGTCACCCCTCCACTTT CASSYGQGAWSPLHF
TRBJ2-7 NA NA TRBV30 TGTGCCTGGAGTCGGGGGAGCTACGAGCAGTACTTC CAWSRGSYEQYF
TRBJ1-5 NA NA TRBV27 TGTGCCAGCAGTCAAACGGCCGGGGTGCCCCAGCATTTT CASSQTAGVPQHF
TRBJ2-7 NA NA TRBV27 TGTGCCAGCAGTTTAAAGGAGTCCTACGAGCAGTACTTC CASSLKESYEQYF
TRBJ2-7 NA NA TRBV6-5 TGTGCCAGCAGTTACTCGACAGGAACCTACGAGCAGTACTTC CASSYSTGTYEQYF
TRBJ1-6 NA once TRBV2 TGTGCCAGCAGTGAAGCGCTTGACCCTCTCATTGCCCGTAATTCACCCCTCCACTTT CASSEALDPLIARNSPLHF
TRBJ2-1 TRBD2 NA TRBV29-1 TGCAGCGTTGAAGTAGGACGGGGGGGCCGTGGTGATGAGCAGTTCTTC CSVEVGRGGRGDEQFF
TRBJ1-2 NA NA TRBV6-2/TRBV6-3 TGTGCCAGCAGTTACAAAGGCGGCTATGGCTACACCTTC CASSYKGGYGYTF
TRBJ1-2 NA NA TRBV19 TGTGCCAGTAGTACCCCTCATTTTATGAACTATGGCTACACCTTC CASSTPHFMNYGYTF
TRBJ2-5 TRBD2 NA TRBV7-8 TGTGCCAGCAGCATAAGGACTAGCGGGGGCCAAGAGACCCAGTACTTC CASSIRTSGGQETQYF
TRBJ1-4 NA NA TRBV19 TGTGCCAGTAGTATTTTCGGTGAAAAACTGTTTTTT CASSIFGEKLFF
TRBJ2-5 NA NA TRBV7-3 TGTGCCAGCAGCTTAACAGGGGTGGTAATGCGAGAGACCCAGTACTTC CASSLTGVVMRETQYF
TRBJ2-1 TRBD2 NA TRBV18 TGTGCCAGCTCACAGAGGCTAGCGGGGGGAATCTCCTACAATGAGCAGTTCTTC CASSQRLAGGISYNEQFF
TRBJ2-2 NA few TRBV19 TGTGCCAGTAACACAGGGCTGAACACCGGGGAGCTGTTTTTT CASNTGLNTGELFF
TRBJ1-5 TRBD1 NA TRBV28 TGTGCCAGCAATTCAGGGGGCAGGGATCAGCCCCAGCATTTT CASNSGGRDQPQHF
TRBJ1-2 TRBD1 NA TRBV28 TGTGCCAGCAGCGACAGGGGTAGGGGCTATGGCTACACCTTC CASSDRGRGYGYTF
TRBJ2-2 NA NA TRBV6-4 TGTGCCACGCGACGGGGTCAGACCGGGGAGCTGTTTTTT CATRRGQTGELFF
TRBJ2-2 NA NA TRBV6-4 TGTGCCAGCAGTGAGGGAAACACCGGGGAGCTGTTTTTT CASSEGNTGELFF
TRBJ2-5 TRBD2 NA TRBV6-5 TGTGCCAGCAGTTCACTTAGCGGGGGGGAGACCCAGTACTTC CASSSLSGGETQYF
TRBJ2-4 TRBD2 NA TRBV3-1/TRBV3-2 TGTGCCAGCAGCCAACTCCGGGGGGGCAGGGCGGAAAACATTCAGTACTTC CASSQLRGGRAENIQYF
TRBJ2-2 TRBD1 NA TRBV5-1 TGCGCCAGCAGCTCCAGGGGGCGCCCGAACACCGGGGAGCTGTTTTTT CASSSRGRPNTGELFF
TRBJ1-2 NA once TRBV2 TGTGCCAGCAAGACGGAGACCAGCTATGGCTACACCTTC CASKTETSYGYTF
TRBJ1-2 NA NA TRBV15 TGTGCCACCAGCAGAGACCTAATCTCGACAGGCTATGGCTACACCTTC CATSRDLISTGYGYTF
TRBJ2-7 TRBD2 NA TRBV28 TGTGCCAGCAGTCTTCTCCGACTAGCGTATAGATACGAGCAGTACTTC CASSLLRLAYRYEQYF
TRBJ1-4 NA NA TRBV7-9 TGTGCCAGCAGCTTAGGGCCTGAAAAACTGTTTTTT CASSLGPEKLFF
TRBJ2-1 NA NA TRBV6-5 TGTGCCAGCAGGAGGGGGATCCCTTACAATGAGCAGTTCTTC CASRRGIPYNEQFF